A single sample is the source of the 20 T cell receptor beta chains below, sequenced in a study of shared clonotypes between healthy human individuals. Only in-frame clones appear in the TCRdb table, and some are missing; sequencing was by immunoSEQ multiplex PCR. The data show some 2,000,000 clones, around 96% seen once. Selected positively for CCR7 and CD45RO-negative, naive CD8 cells excluded terminally differentiated effector memory CD45RA+ cells. The sample was naive CD8+ T cells sorted from blood. These receptor sequences come from a man younger than 30 in good health.

The rearrangement joins TRBV7-8 to TRBJ2-1, with no clear D. The CDR3 is 15 residues long. Germline CDR1 reads SGHVS; CDR2 reads FQNEAQ. V gave up 2 bases and J gave up 3 bases, with 11 bases separating them. CDR3 amino acids: CASSLLGVLYNEQFF. CDR3 coding DNA: TGTGCCAGCAGCTTACTTGGGGTTCTCTACAATGAGCAGTTCTTC.

V is TRBV7-9 and J is TRBJ2-1; maybe TRBD2 (6 bases). This CDR3 has 14 amino acids. Deletions cut 6 bases from V and 7 bases from J, with 16 bases between. The germline V gene has CDR1 SEHNR and CDR2 FQNEAQ (reference sequence). CDR3 loop: CASSYRGGGNEQFF. The CDR3 DNA follows: TGTGCCAGCAGTTACCGGGGAGGAGGGAATGAGCAGTTCTTC.

V and J are TRBV7-9 and TRBJ2-3; the match to TRBD1 covers 8 bases. V gave up 3 bases and J gave up 4 bases; unmatched junction bases: 18. This CDR3 comprises 19 residues. Looked up from germline, CDR1 is SEHNR and CDR2 is FQNEAQ (reference sequence). CDR3 sequence: CASSLTGTGGVLGPDTQYF. DNA of the CDR3: TGTGCCAGCAGCTTGACCGGGACAGGTGGTGTCCTGGGCCCAGATACGCAGTATTTT.

The gene calls are TRBV4-1 and TRBJ2-1; 7 bases match TRBD2. CDR1 is MGHRA and CDR2 is YSYEKL in the germline V gene. Losses at the gene ends were 1 base for V and 4 bases for J; bases not matched to a gene: 13. The CDR3 has 18 amino acids. The CDR3 here is CASSQVQSPGLSYNEQFF. The CDR3, as DNA: TGCGCCAGCAGCCAAGTACAGAGTCCGGGACTATCTTACAATGAGCAGTTCTTC.

The rearrangement links TRBV4-1 to TRBJ1-1; D is unresolved. The germline gives CDR1 MGHRA, CDR2 YSYEKL. There are 14 residues in the CDR3. Between the trimmed V and J ends, which lost 4 bases and 2 bases, there was a span of 11 bases. DNA for the CDR3: TGCGCCAGCAGCCCCTTAGCAGTTAACACTGAAGCTTTCTTT. Amino acids: CASSPLAVNTEAFF.

The genes are TRBV4-1 and TRBJ2-7; TRBD1 aligns across 10 bases. The CDR3 has 16 residues. The junction had 10 bases not matched to a gene; V was cut back by 3 bases and J by 5 bases. Germline V gene sequence: CDR1 MGHRA, CDR2 YSYEKL. In DNA form, the CDR3 reads TGCGCCAGCAGCCAGAGGGGGGGACAGGGGACAAACGAGCAGTACTTC. Residues: CASSQRGGQGTNEQYF.

As for this clone: The same CDR3 can be traced to other DNA sequences in this sample. The chain joins TRBV4-1 to TRBJ2-3, with D uncertain. V gave up 1 base and J gave up 3 bases, with 5 bases separating them. The CDR3 sequence is 13 residues long. Germline CDR1 is MGHRA and CDR2 is YSYEKL. Here the CDR3 DNA reads TGCGCCAGCAGCCAAGTTTTGACAGATACGCAGTATTTT. It codes for CASSQVLTDTQYF.

This clone was seen a single time. CDR3 sequence reads: CASSEWVGGGQDTQYF. CDR3 bases: TGTGCCAGCAGTGAGTGGGTAGGCGGGGGGCAGGATACGCAGTATTTT. The chain combines TRBV6-1 with TRBJ2-3, with 8 bases matching TRBD2. With V trimmed by 3 bases and J by 6 bases, 11 bases remained unmatched. CDR3 size: 16 residues. The germline V gene encodes CDR1 MNHNS and CDR2 SASEGT.

The chain is built from TRBV27 and TRBJ2-6; 9 nucleotides align to TRBD1. Germline CDR1 MNHEY, CDR2 SMNVEV (reference sequence). The CDR3 is 17 amino acids. V trimming: 7 bases; J trimming: 0 bases; junction bases outside the gene matches: 7. CDR3: CASKPGQGLSGANVLTF. The CDR3 DNA reads as TGTGCCAGCAAACCGGGACAGGGCCTCTCTGGGGCCAACGTCCTGACTTTC.

The V gene is TRBV4-1, the J gene TRBJ1-2; D unresolved. Deletions cut 4 bases from V and 2 bases from J, with 11 bases between. The germline V gene encodes CDR1 MGHRA and CDR2 YSYEKL. CDR3 size: 14 residues. DNA for the CDR3: TGCGCCAGCAGCCCGGACCAGGTAAACTATGGCTACACCTTC. Translating gives CASSPDQVNYGYTF.

The chain combines TRBV14 with TRBJ2-5; D is undetermined. Trimming shortened V by 0 bases and J by 5 bases, and 7 bases separated the two germline ends. The CDR3 is 13 residues long. Germline assignment: CDR1 SGHDN and CDR2 FVKESK. CDR3 nucleotide sequence: TGTGCCAGCAGCCAAGATTTCGGGGAGACCCAGTACTTC. It yields the protein CASSQDFGETQYF.

The chain uses TRBV7-9 and TRBJ2-5; D is unclear. Trimming left V 3 bases short and J 0 bases short, with 8 bases between. The CDR3 runs 14 residues. Per the germline V gene, CDR1 is SEHNR and CDR2 is FQNEAQ (reference sequence). CDR3 amino acids: CASSLKLNQETQYF. The CDR3 coding sequence is TGTGCCAGCAGCTTGAAGCTTAACCAAGAGACCCAGTACTTC.

This clone was detected a few times. The chain couples TRBV6-8 to TRBJ1-2; D perhaps matches TRBD1 (6 bases). This CDR3 contains 18 residues. CDR1 MNHGY and CDR2 SAAAGT come from the germline V gene. V was trimmed by 0 bases and J by 2 bases, leaving 19 bases between them. The CDR3 sequence is CASSYSSVHRDLNYGYTF. Here the CDR3 DNA reads TGTGCCAGCAGTTACTCGAGCGTGCACAGGGATTTGAACTATGGCTACACCTTC.

The V gene is TRBV6-5, the J gene TRBJ1-3; maybe TRBD1 (5 bases). CDR3 size: 15 residues. Germline V gene sequence: CDR1 MNHEY, CDR2 SVGAGI. V was pared by 5 bases and J by 0 bases, with 11 bases between. CDR3 sequence: CASSGTASSGNTIYF. In DNA, the CDR3 is TGTGCCAGCAGTGGGACGGCCAGCTCTGGAAACACCATATATTTT.

This chain uses TRBV5-4 with TRBJ2-3; D ambiguous. The CDR3 spans 14 residues. The germline V gene encodes CDR1 SGHNT and CDR2 YYREEE (reference sequence). Trimming stripped 0 bases from V and 2 bases from J, with 7 bases between. CDR3 bases: TGTGCCAGCAGCTTGGGGCCGACCACAGATACGCAGTATTTT. It is translated as CASSLGPTTDTQYF.

The chain carries TRBV28 and TRBJ2-5; no definite D call. Germline V CDR1 and CDR2: MDHEN, SYDVKM. V lost 3 bases, J lost 7 bases, and 9 bases lay in between. The CDR3 covers 12 residues. The CDR3 sequence is CASSFPLRTQYF. The CDR3 coding sequence is TGTGCCAGCAGTTTCCCCCTCAGGACCCAGTACTTC.

The rearrangement joins TRBV19 to TRBJ1-1; D may be TRBD1 (5 bases). There are 16 residues in the CDR3. Germline loops: CDR1 LNHDA, CDR2 SQIVND (reference sequence). V was shortened by 3 bases and J by 1 base, with 15 bases between the two germline ends. The CDR3 sequence is CASSMPEGQTNTEAFF. Here the CDR3 DNA reads TGTGCCAGTAGTATGCCCGAGGGGCAAACGAACACTGAAGCTTTCTTT.

The rearrangement joins TRBV11-2 to TRBJ1-1; D might be TRBD1 (6 bases). Germline CDR1 SGHAT, CDR2 FQNNGV. CDR3 length: 12 residues. V shed 5 bases and J shed 7 bases, with 11 bases lying between them. CDR3 nucleotides: TGTGCCAGCAGCGGAACAGGGATTGAAGCTTTCTTT. Translation gives CASSGTGIEAFF.

CDR3 loop: CAISEPGSSGNTIYF. In DNA form, the CDR3 reads TGTGCCATCAGTGAGCCCGGGAGCTCTGGAAACACCATATATTTT. V and J are TRBV10-3 and TRBJ1-3, with D hard to call. The V gene lost 2 bases and the J gene lost 0 bases, with 8 bases spanning the gap. Germline V lookup: CDR1 ENHRY, CDR2 SYGVKD. CDR3 length: 15 amino acids.

J is TRBJ2-7 and V is TRBV10-1, with 10 bases fitting TRBD1. The length of the CDR3 is 14 residues. The ends lost 4 bases at V and 3 bases at J; junction bases unmatched: 3. CDR1 and CDR2 from the germline V gene are WNHNN and SYGVQD (reference sequence). The chain's CDR3 is CASSAGTGVYEQYF. The DNA of the CDR3 is TGCGCCAGCAGTGCCGGGACAGGGGTCTACGAGCAGTACTTC.